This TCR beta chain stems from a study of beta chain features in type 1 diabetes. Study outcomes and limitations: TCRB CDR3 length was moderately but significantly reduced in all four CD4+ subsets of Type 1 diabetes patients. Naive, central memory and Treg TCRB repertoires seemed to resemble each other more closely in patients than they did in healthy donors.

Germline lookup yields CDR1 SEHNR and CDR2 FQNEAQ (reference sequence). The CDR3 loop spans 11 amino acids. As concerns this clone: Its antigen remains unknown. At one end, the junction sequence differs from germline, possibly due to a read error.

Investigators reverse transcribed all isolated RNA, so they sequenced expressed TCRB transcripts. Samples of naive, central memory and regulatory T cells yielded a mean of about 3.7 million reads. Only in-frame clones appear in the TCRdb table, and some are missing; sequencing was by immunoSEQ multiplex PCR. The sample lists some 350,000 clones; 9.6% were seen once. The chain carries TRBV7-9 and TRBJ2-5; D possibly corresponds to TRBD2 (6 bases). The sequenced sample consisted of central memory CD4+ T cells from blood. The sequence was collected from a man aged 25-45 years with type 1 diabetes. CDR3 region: CASSSLGGGDF. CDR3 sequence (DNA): TGTGCCAGCAGCTCCCTGGGAGGAGGGGACTTC.